This T cell receptor beta chain emerged from a study of shared clonotypes between healthy human individuals. Naive CD8 cells, CD45RO-negative and positively selected for CCR7, excluded terminally differentiated effector memory CD45RA+ cells. The ends were cut back, 6 bases at V and 9 bases at J, with 27 bases in the middle. This CDR3 has 17 residues. Looked up from germline, CDR1 is MNHEY and CDR2 is SMNVEV (reference sequence). Sequencing used immunoSEQ multiplex PCR; TCRdb keeps in-frame clones, though not all of them. The repertoire has roughly 2.1 million clones, about 92% of them found once; the top ten carry under 2%.

The sample consisted of naive CD8+ T cells from PBMCs. The TCR was taken from a man aged 18 to 35 in good health. Some clones in this sample may be carry-over from other donors' samples. V gene TRBV27 combines with J gene TRBJ2-1, with D perhaps matching TRBD2 (7 bases). DNA for the CDR3: TGTGCCAGCAGACGGGAGGATGAAGAAGGGGGATGGTTTGAGCAGTTCTTC. It yields the protein CASRREDEEGGWFEQFF.